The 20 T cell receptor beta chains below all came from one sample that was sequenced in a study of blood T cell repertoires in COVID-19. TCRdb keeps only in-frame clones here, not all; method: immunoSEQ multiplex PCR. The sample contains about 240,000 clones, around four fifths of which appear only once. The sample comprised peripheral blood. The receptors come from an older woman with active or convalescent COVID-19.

The CDR3 nucleotides read TGTGCCAGCAGCTTAGGGGGCGAAGGCCAGCCCCAGCATTTT. Protein product: CASSLGGEGQPQHF. The chain links TRBV7-9 to TRBJ1-5; a possible D gene is TRBD1 (5 bases). Trimming took off 1 base at V and 7 bases at J, with 11 bases between the two ends. The CDR3 loop spans 14 amino acids. CDR1 is SEHNR, CDR2 FQNEAQ, per germline (reference sequence).

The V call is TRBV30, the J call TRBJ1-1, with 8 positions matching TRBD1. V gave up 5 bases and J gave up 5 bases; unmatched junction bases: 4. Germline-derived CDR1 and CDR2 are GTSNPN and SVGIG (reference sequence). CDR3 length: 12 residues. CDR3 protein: CAWGQGLTEAFF. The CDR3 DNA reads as TGTGCCTGGGGACAGGGATTAACTGAAGCTTTCTTT.

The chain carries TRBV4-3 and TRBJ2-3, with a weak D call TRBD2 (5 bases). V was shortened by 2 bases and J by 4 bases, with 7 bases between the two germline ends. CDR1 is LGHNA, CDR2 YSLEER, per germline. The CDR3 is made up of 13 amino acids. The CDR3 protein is CASSQTRADTQYF. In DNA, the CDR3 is TGCGCCAGCAGCCAAACGAGGGCAGATACGCAGTATTTT.

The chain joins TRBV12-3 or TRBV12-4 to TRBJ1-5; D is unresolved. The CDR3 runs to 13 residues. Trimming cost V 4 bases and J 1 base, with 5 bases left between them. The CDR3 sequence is CASSYGSNQPQHF. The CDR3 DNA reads TGTGCCAGCAGTTATGGCAGCAATCAGCCCCAGCATTTT.

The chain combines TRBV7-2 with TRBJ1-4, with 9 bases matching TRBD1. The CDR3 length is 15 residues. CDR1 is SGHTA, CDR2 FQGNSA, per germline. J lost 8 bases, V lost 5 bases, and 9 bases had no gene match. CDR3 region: CASSPNRGRREKLFF. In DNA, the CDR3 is TGTGCCAGCAGCCCCAACAGGGGGCGACGGGAAAAACTGTTTTTT.

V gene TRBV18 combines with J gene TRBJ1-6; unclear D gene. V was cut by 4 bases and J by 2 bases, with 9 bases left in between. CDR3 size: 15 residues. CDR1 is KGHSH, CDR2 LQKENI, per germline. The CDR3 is CASSQDGTYNSPLHF. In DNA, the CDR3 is TGTGCCAGCTCACAGGACGGGACCTATAATTCACCCCTCCACTTT.

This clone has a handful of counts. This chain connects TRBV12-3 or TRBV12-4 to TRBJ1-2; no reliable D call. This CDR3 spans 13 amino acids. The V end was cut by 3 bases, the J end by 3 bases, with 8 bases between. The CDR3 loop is CASSFTPDYGYTF. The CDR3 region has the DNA TGTGCCAGCAGTTTTACGCCGGACTATGGCTACACCTTC.

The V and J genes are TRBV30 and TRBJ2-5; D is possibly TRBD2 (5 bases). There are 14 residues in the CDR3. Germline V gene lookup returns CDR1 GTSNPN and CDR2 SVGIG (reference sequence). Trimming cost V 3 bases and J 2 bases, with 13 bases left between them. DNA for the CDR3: TGTGCCTGGAGCCAGCGGAAACTACAAGAGACCCAGTACTTC. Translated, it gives CAWSQRKLQETQYF. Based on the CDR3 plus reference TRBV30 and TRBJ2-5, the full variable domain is SQTIHQWPATLVQPVGSPLSLECTVEGTSNPNLYWYRQAAGRGLQLLFYSVGIGQISSEVPQNLSASRPQDRQFILSSKKLLLSDSGFYLCAWSQRKLQETQYFGPGTRLLVL.

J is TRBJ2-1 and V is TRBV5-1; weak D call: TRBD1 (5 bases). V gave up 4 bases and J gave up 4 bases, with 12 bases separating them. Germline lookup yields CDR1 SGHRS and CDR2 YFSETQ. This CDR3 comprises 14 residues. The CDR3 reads CASSQGNLYNEQFF. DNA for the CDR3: TGCGCCAGCAGCCAGGGAAACCTGTACAATGAGCAGTTCTTC.

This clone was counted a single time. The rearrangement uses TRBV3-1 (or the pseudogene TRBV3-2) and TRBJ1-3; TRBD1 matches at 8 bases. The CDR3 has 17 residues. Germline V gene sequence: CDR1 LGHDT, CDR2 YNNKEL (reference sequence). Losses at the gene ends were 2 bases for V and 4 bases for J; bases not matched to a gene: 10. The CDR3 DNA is TGTGCCAGCAGCCAACGAACGGACAGGGTTACGGGAAACACCATATATTTT. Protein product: CASSQRTDRVTGNTIYF.

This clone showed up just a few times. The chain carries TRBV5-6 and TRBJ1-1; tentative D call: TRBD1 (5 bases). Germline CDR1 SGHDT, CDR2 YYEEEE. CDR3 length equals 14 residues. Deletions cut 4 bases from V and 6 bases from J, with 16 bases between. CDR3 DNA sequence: TGTGCCAGCAGCCTCCAGGGACTCCCGGCTGAAGCTTTCTTT. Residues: CASSLQGLPAEAFF.

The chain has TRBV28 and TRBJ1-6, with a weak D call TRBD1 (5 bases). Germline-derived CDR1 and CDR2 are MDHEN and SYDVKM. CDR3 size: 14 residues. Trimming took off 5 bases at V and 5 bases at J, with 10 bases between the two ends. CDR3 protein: CASSSPGHNSPLHF. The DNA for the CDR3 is TGTGCCAGCAGTAGTCCAGGGCATAATTCACCCCTCCACTTT.

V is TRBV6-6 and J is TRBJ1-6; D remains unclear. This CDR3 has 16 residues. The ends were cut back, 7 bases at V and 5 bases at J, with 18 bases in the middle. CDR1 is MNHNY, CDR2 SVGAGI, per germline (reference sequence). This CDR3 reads CASTPSAGGNNSPLHF. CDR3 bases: TGTGCCAGCACCCCCTCGGCGGGCGGAAATAATTCACCCCTCCACTTT.

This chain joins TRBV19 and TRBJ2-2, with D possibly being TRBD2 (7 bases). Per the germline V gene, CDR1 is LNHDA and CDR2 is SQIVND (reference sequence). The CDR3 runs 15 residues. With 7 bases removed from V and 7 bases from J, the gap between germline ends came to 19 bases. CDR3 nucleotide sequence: TGTGCCAGTACCCGGTGGGGGGGCCTTGGCGGGGAGCTGTTTTTT. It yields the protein CASTRWGGLGGELFF. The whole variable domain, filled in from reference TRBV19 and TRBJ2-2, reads DGGITQSPKYLFRKEGQNVTLSCEQNLNHDAMYWYRQDPGQGLRLIYYSQIVNDFQKGDIAEGYSVSREKKESFPLTVTSAQKNPTAFYLCASTRWGGLGGELFFGEGSRLTVL.

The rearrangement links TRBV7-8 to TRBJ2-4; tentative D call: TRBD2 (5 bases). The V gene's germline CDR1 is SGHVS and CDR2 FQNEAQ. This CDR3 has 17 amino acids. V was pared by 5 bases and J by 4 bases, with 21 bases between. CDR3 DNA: TGTGCCAGCAGCCCATACCCCCGACGGGGATCTAAAAACATTCAGTACTTC. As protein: CASSPYPRRGSKNIQYF. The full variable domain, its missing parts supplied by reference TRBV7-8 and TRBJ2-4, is GAGVSQSPRYKVAKRGQDVALRCDPISGHVSLFWYQQALGQGPEFLTYFQNEAQLDKSGLPSDRFFAERPEGSVSTLKIQRTQQEDSAVYLCASSPYPRRGSKNIQYFGAGTRLSVL.

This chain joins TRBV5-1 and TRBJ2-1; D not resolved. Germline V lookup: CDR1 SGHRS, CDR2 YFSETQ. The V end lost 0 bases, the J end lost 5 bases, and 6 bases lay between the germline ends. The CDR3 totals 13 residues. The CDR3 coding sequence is TGCGCCAGCAGCTTGGCAGGTCACAATGAGCAGTTCTTC. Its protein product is CASSLAGHNEQFF.

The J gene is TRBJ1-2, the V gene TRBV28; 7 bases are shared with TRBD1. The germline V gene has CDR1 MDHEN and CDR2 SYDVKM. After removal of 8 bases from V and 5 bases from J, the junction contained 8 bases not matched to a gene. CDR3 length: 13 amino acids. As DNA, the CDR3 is TGTGCCAGCCACCAGGGACAGAGTTATGGCTACACCTTC. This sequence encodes CASHQGQSYGYTF.

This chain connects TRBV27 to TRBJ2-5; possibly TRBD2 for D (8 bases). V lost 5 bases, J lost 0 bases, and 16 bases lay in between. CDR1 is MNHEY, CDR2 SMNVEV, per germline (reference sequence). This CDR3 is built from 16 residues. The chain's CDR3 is CASSPAGGQYQETQYF. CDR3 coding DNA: TGTGCCAGCAGTCCGGCGGGGGGACAGTACCAAGAGACCCAGTACTTC.

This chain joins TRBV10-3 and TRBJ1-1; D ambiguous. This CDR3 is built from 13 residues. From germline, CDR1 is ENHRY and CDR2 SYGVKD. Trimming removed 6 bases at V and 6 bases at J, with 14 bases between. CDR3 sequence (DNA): TGTGCCATCAGACCTCGTGAGGATTCTGAAGCTTTCTTT. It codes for CAIRPREDSEAFF.

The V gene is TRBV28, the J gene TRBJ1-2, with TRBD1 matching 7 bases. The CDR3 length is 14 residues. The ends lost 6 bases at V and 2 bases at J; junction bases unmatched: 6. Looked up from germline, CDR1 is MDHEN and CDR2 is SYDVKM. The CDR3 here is CASRHGTENYGYTF. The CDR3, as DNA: TGTGCCAGCAGACACGGGACAGAAAACTATGGCTACACCTTC.